This is a list of T cell receptor beta chains from one sample in a study of blood T cells in healthy people across ages. TCRdb ran MiXCR on the 5' RACE reads and lists one entry per CDR3 protein. Of almost 300,000 distinct CDR3 sequences listed, 27% were seen once; the top ten hold around 29%. Sequencing input: blood. Every receptor here comes from a woman in her seventies in good health. CDR3s leave out the opening cysteine and the closing phenylalanine or tryptophan. D genes are given only for firm matches. Not every row has a clone size; where given, it reads once, few, many or a size class.

v_call: TRBV5-1
d_call: TRBD1
clone_size: few
j_call: TRBJ2-1
cdr3_aa: ASNDGTVSLLNEQF

v_call: TRBV29-1
d_call: -
clone_size: -
j_call: TRBJ1-3
cdr3_aa: SVSQGGDTIY

v_call: TRBV7-2
d_call: -
clone_size: -
j_call: TRBJ2-4
cdr3_aa: ASSLEGRGASAKNIQY

v_call: TRBV6-1
d_call: -
clone_size: many
j_call: TRBJ1-1
cdr3_aa: ASRLEVKNTEAF

v_call: TRBV27
d_call: TRBD2
clone_size: -
j_call: TRBJ2-7
cdr3_aa: ASRRREGSYEQY

v_call: TRBV20-1
d_call: -
clone_size: few
j_call: TRBJ2-3
cdr3_aa: SARGRSSGERVTQY

v_call: TRBV29-1
d_call: -
clone_size: -
j_call: TRBJ2-2
cdr3_aa: SVDRGSNTGELF

v_call: TRBV3-1
d_call: -
clone_size: -
j_call: TRBJ2-7
cdr3_aa: ASSQGGTWWDEQY

v_call: TRBV5-5
d_call: -
clone_size: -
j_call: TRBJ2-7
cdr3_aa: TSSLGGPSYEQY

v_call: TRBV28
d_call: -
clone_size: few
j_call: TRBJ1-2
cdr3_aa: ASSLGLPTGYT

v_call: TRBV4-1
d_call: -
clone_size: -
j_call: TRBJ2-5
cdr3_aa: ASGQGSPQETQY

v_call: TRBV4-1
d_call: -
clone_size: -
j_call: TRBJ2-1
cdr3_aa: ASGLRVAYNEQF

v_call: TRBV7-9
d_call: TRBD2
clone_size: -
j_call: TRBJ2-2
cdr3_aa: ASSSGTSGSYSTGELF

v_call: TRBV5-1
d_call: -
clone_size: -
j_call: TRBJ2-3
cdr3_aa: ASSTYFPLDTQY

v_call: TRBV18
d_call: TRBD2
clone_size: few
j_call: TRBJ2-1
cdr3_aa: ASSPLAGGPDNEQF

v_call: TRBV20-1
d_call: -
clone_size: few
j_call: TRBJ2-7
cdr3_aa: SAMRPGRNYEQY

v_call: TRBV5-1
d_call: -
clone_size: -
j_call: TRBJ1-1
cdr3_aa: ASSLATTGGYEAF

v_call: TRBV7-2
d_call: -
clone_size: few
j_call: TRBJ2-1
cdr3_aa: ASSLGVRSNEQF

v_call: TRBV20-1
d_call: -
clone_size: -
j_call: TRBJ1-1
cdr3_aa: SVHGRGTEAF

v_call: TRBV2
d_call: -
clone_size: few
j_call: -
cdr3_aa: ASTPGLVPYEQY

v_call: TRBV21-1
d_call: -
clone_size: -
j_call: TRBJ2-1
cdr3_aa: ASSKAKRGGLGLGEQF

v_call: TRBV18
d_call: -
clone_size: -
j_call: TRBJ2-5
cdr3_aa: ASSPTQGVGETQY

v_call: TRBV20-1
d_call: -
clone_size: -
j_call: TRBJ1-1
cdr3_aa: SARDGQNTEAF

v_call: TRBV3-1
d_call: -
clone_size: -
j_call: TRBJ2-1
cdr3_aa: ASSHITRGVNEQF

v_call: TRBV12-3/TRBV12-4
d_call: TRBD2
clone_size: many
j_call: -
cdr3_aa: ASSSSGTSGRAYEQF

v_call: TRBV28
d_call: -
clone_size: many
j_call: TRBJ2-4
cdr3_aa: ASSLAGLAKNIQY

v_call: TRBV5-1
d_call: -
clone_size: few
j_call: -
cdr3_aa: ASSPSRQIQQETQY

v_call: TRBV7-9
d_call: TRBD2
clone_size: -
j_call: TRBJ2-7
cdr3_aa: ASSIGTSGNSRSEQY

v_call: TRBV9
d_call: -
clone_size: -
j_call: TRBJ1-2
cdr3_aa: ARSVAPQGKDYGYT

v_call: TRBV20-1
d_call: TRBD2
clone_size: -
j_call: TRBJ2-5
cdr3_aa: SARGLAGGKGKETQY

v_call: TRBV14
d_call: TRBD2
clone_size: -
j_call: -
cdr3_aa: ASSQDIREGGEQF

v_call: TRBV5-1
d_call: -
clone_size: many
j_call: TRBJ2-5
cdr3_aa: ASSSAGGTEETQY

v_call: TRBV7-9
d_call: -
clone_size: few
j_call: TRBJ1-2
cdr3_aa: ASVPTRVDYGYT

v_call: TRBV3-1
d_call: TRBD1
clone_size: -
j_call: TRBJ1-1
cdr3_aa: ASSQGRQGGEAF

v_call: TRBV9
d_call: -
clone_size: -
j_call: TRBJ2-5
cdr3_aa: ARQVETQY

v_call: TRBV11-2
d_call: TRBD1
clone_size: -
j_call: TRBJ2-2
cdr3_aa: ASSPDRGIAGELF

v_call: TRBV28
d_call: -
clone_size: -
j_call: TRBJ2-5
cdr3_aa: ASSLIQETQY

v_call: TRBV7-8
d_call: -
clone_size: -
j_call: TRBJ2-1
cdr3_aa: ASSLRLEGDEQF

v_call: TRBV15
d_call: -
clone_size: few
j_call: TRBJ2-5
cdr3_aa: ATSENSQETQY

v_call: TRBV20-1
d_call: -
clone_size: few
j_call: TRBJ1-2
cdr3_aa: SASGSGSYYGYT

v_call: TRBV5-1
d_call: -
clone_size: -
j_call: TRBJ2-7
cdr3_aa: ASSLDRLGEQY

v_call: TRBV28
d_call: TRBD2
clone_size: few
j_call: TRBJ2-1
cdr3_aa: ASSFSGRDLDEQF

v_call: TRBV27
d_call: -
clone_size: -
j_call: -
cdr3_aa: ASSHTVAGEQY

v_call: TRBV4-1
d_call: -
clone_size: -
j_call: TRBJ2-1
cdr3_aa: ASRGVIRTAYNEQF

v_call: TRBV4-2
d_call: TRBD2
clone_size: -
j_call: TRBJ2-1
cdr3_aa: ASSSGTSGVSYNEQF

v_call: TRBV6-7
d_call: -
clone_size: -
j_call: TRBJ1-5
cdr3_aa: ASSVSLGQPQH

v_call: TRBV12-3/TRBV12-4
d_call: TRBD1
clone_size: -
j_call: TRBJ2-7
cdr3_aa: ASSTSGTGSEQY

v_call: TRBV6-1
d_call: TRBD2
clone_size: few
j_call: TRBJ2-1
cdr3_aa: ASTFSGPSSYNEQF

v_call: TRBV28
d_call: TRBD2
clone_size: few
j_call: TRBJ2-7
cdr3_aa: ASSLFGTSGRKYEQY

v_call: TRBV6-5
d_call: -
clone_size: -
j_call: TRBJ2-7
cdr3_aa: ASGGLTSEQY

v_call: TRBV5-1
d_call: -
clone_size: few
j_call: TRBJ2-5
cdr3_aa: ASSLDRSYQETQY

v_call: TRBV18
d_call: TRBD2
clone_size: few
j_call: TRBJ2-3
cdr3_aa: ASSPSLADTDTQY

v_call: TRBV7-2
d_call: TRBD2
clone_size: many
j_call: TRBJ2-7
cdr3_aa: ASSLTLPPGTSQY